These 9 T cell receptor beta chains were sequenced from one sample in a study of naive CD8 T cells in extremely preterm neonates. Extremely preterm births at roughly 23-27 weeks of gestation supplied the samples. The study's findings and limits: Preterm infants showed shorter CDR3s, fewer N additions and less trimming than older groups.

Profiling relied on immunoSEQ multiplex PCR, and the TCRdb table lists in-frame clones only, not all of them. The sample lists tens of thousands of clones, approximately 89% seen once, with roughly 0.99% in the top ten. These receptors have no identified antigens. Sequenced: naive CD8+ T cells from cord blood. The origin of the receptors is a boy who was born preterm.

The chain recombines TRBV30 with TRBJ2-7; D is unclear. There are 12 residues in the CDR3. Trimming stripped 0 bases from V and 0 bases from J, with 3 bases between. The germline V gene encodes CDR1 GTSNPN and CDR2 SVGIG (reference sequence). The CDR3 DNA follows: TGTGCCTGGAGTGTGGACTCCTACGAGCAGTACTTC. This sequence encodes CAWSVDSYEQYF. The full variable domain, in which reference TRBV30 and TRBJ2-7 provide the parts outside the CDR3, is SQTIHQWPATLVQPVGSPLSLECTVEGTSNPNLYWYRQAAGRGLQLLFYSVGIGQISSEVPQNLSASRPQDRQFILSSKKLLLSDSGFYLCAWSVDSYEQYFGPGTRLTVT.

This rearrangement joins TRBV7-9 to TRBJ2-2, with 10 bases identical to TRBD2. The CDR3 extends over 16 amino acids. V shed 3 bases, J shed 4 bases, and the junction held 5 bases outside the gene matches. Germline V gives CDR1 SEHNR, CDR2 FQNEAQ (reference sequence). CDR3 bases: TGTGCCAGCAGCTTTAGCGGGGGGCCGAGCACCGGGGAGCTGTTTTTT. This encodes CASSFSGGPSTGELFF.

The chain is built from TRBV5-1 and TRBJ2-7; possibly TRBD2 for D (5 bases). This CDR3 spans 13 amino acids. Per the germline V gene, CDR1 is SGHRS and CDR2 is YFSETQ. V was clipped by 5 bases and J by 1 base, with 10 bases between them. The DNA for the CDR3 is TGCGCCAGCAGAAGCGGCCCTTCCTACGAGCAGTACTTC. It translates to CASRSGPSYEQYF.

V is TRBV4-1 and J is TRBJ2-2; TRBD2 matches 9 bases. The CDR3 consists of 14 residues. V shed 2 bases, J shed 5 bases, and the junction held 0 bases outside the gene matches. Germline V gives CDR1 MGHRA, CDR2 YSYEKL. This CDR3 reads CASSQLAGTGELFF. DNA of the CDR3: TGCGCCAGCAGCCAACTAGCGGGGACCGGGGAGCTGTTTTTT.

The V call is TRBV6-4, the J call TRBJ1-5, with D hard to call. The CDR3 loop spans 13 amino acids. Trimming stripped 2 bases from V and 9 bases from J, with 11 bases between. Germline assignment: CDR1 MRHNA and CDR2 SNTAGT. In DNA form, the CDR3 reads TGTGCCAGCAGTGACGCCCGGTATCGGCCCCAGCATTTT. Residues: CASSDARYRPQHF.

This chain uses TRBV5-3 with TRBJ1-4; no clear D gene. TRBV5-3 is filed as an ORF, its function uncertain. The V end was cut by 1 base, the J end by 3 bases, with 7 bases between. CDR3 length: 14 amino acids. DNA of the CDR3: TGTGCCAGAAGCTTGAGGCAGGCTAATGAAAAACTGTTTTTT. This encodes CARSLRQANEKLFF.

This clone was recorded a few times. The chain links TRBV27 to TRBJ2-7; D is perhaps TRBD1 (6 bases). The CDR3 sequence is 13 residues long. Germline lookup yields CDR1 MNHEY and CDR2 SMNVEV (reference sequence). Between the trimmed V and J ends, which lost 4 bases and 3 bases, there was a span of 10 bases. CDR3 coding DNA: TGTGCCAGCAGTTCCGGGACAAACTACGAGCAGTACTTC. Protein sequence: CASSSGTNYEQYF.

V gene TRBV10-3 combines with J gene TRBJ1-1; a weak D match, TRBD1 (5 bases). In germline, CDR1 is ENHRY, CDR2 SYGVKD. V was pared by 6 bases and J by 0 bases, with 11 bases between. The CDR3 covers 14 residues. CDR3 DNA: TGTGCCATCAGCTTGGGACGGCTGAACACTGAAGCTTTCTTT. It encodes CAISLGRLNTEAFF.

This chain links TRBV9 with TRBJ2-7; 12 bases are shared with TRBD2. J gave up 4 bases and V 4 bases, and 3 bases lay outside the gene matches. The CDR3 sequence is 14 residues long. Germline V gene lookup returns CDR1 SGDLS and CDR2 YYNGEE. The CDR3 here is CASSPGTSGYEQYF. CDR3 bases: TGTGCCAGCAGCCCGGGGACTAGCGGGTACGAGCAGTACTTC.